This T cell receptor beta chain was captured by sequencing in a study of shared clonotypes between healthy human individuals. Assay used: immunoSEQ multiplex PCR; TCRdb lists only in-frame clones, some missing. The data hold 2 million or so clones, with 85% to 95% observed a single time. Positive CCR7 selection of CD45RO-negative cells yielded the naive CD8 cells, and terminally differentiated effector memory CD45RA+ cells were excluded. Germline V CDR1 and CDR2: MNHNS, SASEGT. V was pared by 6 bases and J by 1 base, with 15 bases between. The CDR3 has 15 amino acids. The source of this sequence is a man between 18 and 35 years old in good health. The V gene is TRBV6-1, the J gene TRBJ1-1; a weak D match, TRBD1 (5 bases). Input material: naive CD8+ T cells sorted from blood. The CDR3 nucleotides are TGTGCCAGCAGGGACGGTGGGGCTAGGAACACTGAAGCTTTCTTT. This encodes CASRDGGARNTEAFF.